Listed here is a single TCR beta chain. Its antigen target is currently unknown. Base qualities are not provided; no much larger clone lies one nucleotide away. This specimen comes from a study of cytomegalovirus exposure and HLA in healthy donors (dated by TCRdb to the late 2010s). About the study as a whole: In an earlier analysis of about 560 of the donors, 276 Gb of sequence data and approximately 100 million unique TCR beta sequences from 180 million or so T cells were reported. Approximately 330 gigabases of sequencing data and around 85 million unique TCR sequences made up an early release that covered several hundred HLA-typed donors. Of the roughly 400 genotyped donors, approximately 82% fell in the genetic ancestry cluster associated with self-reported Caucasian donors. The study aimed to test whether signatures of past pathogen exposure could be identified by cataloging public T cell receptors. The study profiled the T cell repertoires of around 700 subjects by immunosequencing and related them to cytomegalovirus serostatus. Besides the first cohort of roughly 660 subjects, a separate validation cohort made up of 120 or so different subjects was used. To predict cytomegalovirus infection status, the study brought together high-throughput TCR immunosequencing, statistical association of individual TCRs with disease status, and machine learning. In a later analysis, previously published TCR beta repertoires from 666 donors were re-analyzed and high-resolution HLA genotyping was added so that TCR occurrence patterns could be studied. Rather than using new phenotypic data, the later analysis identified candidate immune exposures from TCR beta sequences and from how often those sequences occurred across donors. In an earlier analysis of over 550 of the donors, high-throughput TCR beta sequencing was used to judge whether each TCR beta V gene segment behaved as functional or pseudogenic. Alongside the repertoire data, information on donor age, sex, ethnicity and CMV serostatus was compiled. A later genetic analysis used genome-wide SNP genotypes for about 60% of the roughly 700 donors, treating that subset as a discovery cohort. Every repertoire in the discovery cohort had been generated on one and the same sequencing platform. HLA typing included class I and class II loci at four-digit resolution. Typing coverage differed by locus: A, B, C, DRB1 and DQB1 were typed in about 620-630 donors, DQA1 in around 500, DPA1 in approximately 600, and DPB1 in approximately 450. A handful of DR-DQ haplotypes were handled as single units for association and clustering because linkage in the cohort was strong. On average, about 200,000 unique TCR beta nucleotide sequences were sequenced per donor among 398 genotyped donors of the cohort, with roughly 19% of those sequences being non-productive. General findings and caveats noted by the study authors: A cluster of highly shared sequence variants was judged likely to represent a technical artifact of the sequencing pipeline. The 87-base-pair reads could not distinguish some IMGT-functional V segments, including TRBV6-2 and TRBV6-3, so those segments were excluded. According to the authors, the approach could potentially be generalized to other disease states and immunological phenotypes. This cohort had only TCR beta chains sequenced, and the lack of alpha or paired-chain data limited which features could be detected. Three of the identified cytomegalovirus-associated TCR beta chains were confirmed in vitro to be specific for cytomegalovirus antigens. While some public TCRs were present in many individuals, most TCR sequences turned up only very rarely across donors. Correlated functional status among segregating V segments might be attributable to linkage disequilibrium, but an unknown experimental factor could not be ruled out. For the cohort, immune exposure information was limited to CMV serostatus. In a later analysis, most CMV-associated TCR beta chains were found to appear HLA-restricted, with HLA associations seemingly driven largely by CMV exposure. A further reported finding was that TCR beta sequences accurately predicted the HLA-A and HLA-B alleles for most subjects in the first cohort. Sequencing depth was assumed to be roughly uniform across donors in the presence/absence analyses, though that assumption may not hold. Because counts were too low, about 18 rarely observed V segments, including chromosome 9 orphons, were excluded from the earlier analysis of around 590 of the donors. In both the original and validation cohorts, the classifier was reported to diagnose cytomegalovirus status with high specificity and sensitivity. According to a later analysis, parvovirus B19, influenza, CMV and Epstein-Barr virus appeared linked to several top co-occurrence clusters. HLA typing was unavailable for some donors at each locus, so association tests used only the typed subset. Compared with equally common non-associated chains, HLA-associated TCR beta chains in a later analysis were more clonally expanded and had lower generation probabilities. Specific HLA alleles were associated with over 15,000 TCR beta sequences at a false discovery rate of 0.05 in a later analysis. A later analysis found that TCR association rates varied across HLA loci, with DRB1 alleles showing the most associated TCRs and HLA-C alleles the fewest. An earlier analysis of roughly 570 of the donors showed that most TCR beta V segments appeared in productive rearrangements either about 87% or about 30% of the time, which broadly matched IMGT annotations. A later genetic analysis reported fewer N-insertions in productive TCRs among donors in an Asian-associated ancestry cluster than the roughly 700-donor mean. Assigning TCR associations to individual alleles was difficult when HLA alleles, especially DR and DQ, strongly co-occurred. A later genetic analysis associated a missense DCLRE1C variant with V-gene and J-gene trimming of TCR beta chains, and an independent cohort replicated the association. The study listed approximately 150 TCR beta chains as associated with cytomegalovirus.

CDR1 and CDR2, per the germline V gene, are SGHRS and YFSETQ. Counted from cysteine to phenylalanine, this CDR3 has 17 amino acids. Only the CDR3 DNA stays, 51 bases, in frame from base 1. Ends trimmed: V by 3 bases, J by 2 bases; bases unmatched to a gene: 10. In total, around 600 healthy bone marrow donors made up the cohort. At the time of sampling, every cohort member was nominally healthy, though immune exposures that went unrecorded were likely present. The donor tested CMV seronegative and was one of the 352 seronegative cohort members. Every donor gave a peripheral blood sample, and the peripheral blood mononuclear cells from that sample were used for TCR beta sequencing. Genomic DNA was extracted from the blood cell samples with the Qiagen DNeasy Blood Extraction Kit. Receptors were amplified or captured by the immunoSEQ multiplex PCR assay. A mixture of 60 forward primers for TCR Vbeta segments and 13 reverse primers for TCR Jbeta segments was used in the multiplex PCR. The CDR3 region of rearranged TCR beta genes was amplified from genomic DNA with a multiplex PCR assay. The amplified TCR beta libraries were sequenced on the Illumina HiSeq System as 87-base-pair reads. For the original study's pipeline: A later analysis tallied roughly 80 million unique TCR beta chains across the 700 or so repertoires, and around 10 million of those chains were shared by two or more donors. Raw reads were error-corrected and collapsed into unique sequences with a nearest-neighbor algorithm that merged closely related sequences to remove PCR and sequencing errors. To assign V, D and J gene segments, CDR3 sequences were aligned to IMGT reference sequences. Each retained sequence needed at least a six-nucleotide match to both a V gene segment and a J gene segment. A rearrangement counted as productive if the CDR3 had no stop codons and remained in frame with V and J, and every other rearrangement counted as non-productive. CDR3 was defined according to IMGT convention as the region running from the second conserved V-encoded cysteine to the conserved J-encoded phenylalanine. In an earlier analysis of approximately 590 of the donors, sequences lacking an unambiguous match to a single V gene segment were excluded. In an earlier analysis of approximately 610 of the donors, V segments were called functional above 56.7% productive rearrangements and were called segregating when the between-donor standard deviation exceeded 5%. A statistical classification framework was developed to diagnose cytomegalovirus status using the catalog of TCR beta chain sequences. In a later analysis, TCR nucleotide sequences were compared against IMGT/GENE-DB human TR gene sequences so that V and J genes could be assigned. In a later analysis, CDR3 sequences and most-parsimonious VDJ recombination scenarios were assigned using the TCRdist pipeline. In a later analysis, each TCR beta chain was defined by its CDR3 amino acid sequence together with its V-gene family, and reads without a unique V-gene family were excluded. As a way to deal with suspected cross-contamination and a sequencing artifact, a later analysis dropped 450 to 700 nucleotide sequences that were highly shared and had low generation probability. In a later analysis, a clonal expansion index for each public chain was calculated from normalized within-repertoire ranks of inferred template counts. Generation probabilities in a later analysis came from a VDJ recombination model fitted to out-of-frame rearrangements, and those results were checked against IGoR. In a later analysis, TCR-TCR, TCR-HLA and TCR-CMV co-occurrence was scored with hypergeometric tests, and a repertoire-size bias correction was applied to TCR pairs. A later analysis estimated false discovery rates by permuting HLA or CMV assignments 20 times. In a later analysis, co-occurring TCRs were grouped using DBSCAN, with TCRdist sequence similarity added in when clustering inside HLA-allele-positive subsets. Co-occurrence clustering excluded repertoires with fewer than 30,000 or more than 120,000 public chains, plus five with anomalous nucleotide sharing. Sourced from immuneACCESS, this table was stored by TCRdb with only in-frame sequences that have V and J called. A share of the clones is absent; for the studies checked, an unresolved V gene accounts for under half, and the remainder has no known explanation. D and trimming were read from the DNA, whereas the V and J calls and clone size are those reported in that table. Within this sample are under 200,000 clones, with approximately 80% of them counted one time only. The biggest ten clones account for 1.8% of the sample.

This TCR was recovered from a woman aged 25 to 39 in good health and CMV-seronegative. This chain joins TRBV5-1 to TRBJ1-5; TRBD1 matches 8 bases in the middle. Sequencing used PBMCs. The bases are TGCGCCAGCAGCTCCAAATACAGACAGGGGTGCAATCAGCCCCAGCATTTT. It translates as CASSSKYRQGCNQPQHF.